Below, 4 T cell receptor beta chains from the same sample are listed, as sequenced in a study of Ad26.COV2.S vaccination and SARS-CoV-2 variants. The data were produced by immunoSEQ multiplex PCR, yet TCRdb's version contains in-frame clones alone and is incomplete. This repertoire shows roughly 460,000 clones, 89% found once; its top ten account for around 1.6%. The treatment: around 19 received Ad26.COV2.S at low or high dose, single or two shots; roughly five received placebo; per-sample allocation not given. Day 63 after the first vaccine or placebo injection was the time point for sampling. This sample comprised peripheral blood, obtained in a trial of Ad26.COV2.S vaccine versus placebo. These receptors all stem from a person aged 18-65 years who received the Ad26.COV2.S COVID-19 vaccine or a placebo.

The chain is built from TRBV11-3 and TRBJ1-1, with D unclear. The CDR3 spans 14 residues. V was trimmed by 4 bases and J by 3 bases, leaving 12 bases between them. Germline CDR1 and CDR2: SGHNT and YENEEA. Here the CDR3 reads CASSSGSWDTEAFF. CDR3 in DNA: TGTGCCAGCAGCTCAGGCTCCTGGGACACTGAAGCTTTCTTT.

The chain links TRBV6-5 to TRBJ2-1; a weak D match, TRBD2 (5 bases). The CDR3 spans 11 residues. Looked up from germline, CDR1 is MNHEY and CDR2 is SVGAGI. The V gene lost 11 bases and the J gene lost 1 base, with 6 bases spanning the gap. The CDR3 loop reads CASGSYNEQFF. The CDR3 nucleotides are TGTGCCTCGGGGTCCTACAATGAGCAGTTCTTC.

The V gene is TRBV27, the J gene TRBJ2-5; 11 bases align to TRBD2. With V trimmed by 5 bases and J by 4 bases, 3 bases remained unmatched. This CDR3 comprises 14 residues. Germline V CDR1 and CDR2: MNHEY, SMNVEV (reference sequence). Here the CDR3 DNA reads TGTGCCAGCAGTCTCGGACTAGCGGGAGAGACCCAGTACTTC. It is translated as CASSLGLAGETQYF.

The sample holds one count of this clone. This rearrangement joins TRBV7-9 to TRBJ2-7; D uncertain. With 4 bases removed from V and 4 bases from J, the gap between germline ends came to 14 bases. The CDR3 spans 14 residues. The germline gives CDR1 SEHNR, CDR2 FQNEAQ (reference sequence). The CDR3 is CASSSIIRVYEQYF. CDR3 bases: TGTGCCAGCAGCTCTATTATCCGAGTGTACGAGCAGTACTTC. Full variable domain (outside the CDR3, taken from reference TRBV7-9 and TRBJ2-7): DTGVSQNPRHKITKRGQNVTFRCDPISEHNRLYWYRQTLGQGPEFLTYFQNEAQLEKSRLLSDRFSAERPKGSFSTLEIQRTEQGDSAMYLCASSSIIRVYEQYFGPGTRLTVT.